These 29 T cell receptor beta chains originate from one sample sequenced in a study of radiation and T cells in renal cell carcinoma. Time point reported: blood 4 weeks post-SBRT, at nephrectomy. Noted treatment: 15 Gy SBRT to primary tumor, nephrectomy 4 weeks later. The table came from immunoSEQ multiplex PCR; TCRdb's copy has only in-frame clones and leaves some out. The sample holds 40,000 to 50,000 clones, over 80% seen once. The sample in question was blood, obtained from a patient whose treatment included radiotherapy and nephrectomy. Every receptor here comes from a woman aged 70 to 79 with renal cell carcinoma.

The CDR3 reads CASSLQGLANYNEQFF. The CDR3 nucleotides read TGTGCCAGCAGCTTGCAGGGGTTGGCTAACTACAATGAGCAGTTCTTC. This chain joins TRBV7-2 and TRBJ2-1, with D possibly TRBD1 on 6 matching bases. CDR1 SGHTA and CDR2 FQGNSA come from the germline V gene. The CDR3 sequence is 16 residues long. V lost 3 bases to trimming and J lost 3 bases, with 15 bases between them.

The chain has TRBV30 and TRBJ2-3, with 9 nucleotides matching TRBD2. Per the germline V gene, CDR1 is GTSNPN and CDR2 is SVGIG (reference sequence). V shed 3 bases and J 6 bases; nucleotides not matched to a gene: 7. The CDR3 sequence is 14 residues long. CDR3 in amino acids: CAWRDSGSGDTQYF. The CDR3 DNA sequence: TGTGCCTGGAGGGATAGCGGGAGTGGGGATACGCAGTATTTT.

The sample holds one count of this clone. J is TRBJ2-1 and V is TRBV2; no reliable D call. Germline V lookup: CDR1 SNHLY, CDR2 FYNNEI. This CDR3 contains 16 residues. Deletions cut 6 bases from V and 0 bases from J, with 15 bases between. Here the CDR3 reads CASSTLDWSSYNEQFF. The CDR3 bases are TGTGCCAGCAGCACCCTAGACTGGTCCTCCTACAATGAGCAGTTCTTC.

This sequence joins TRBV7-9 and TRBJ2-3; tentative D call: TRBD2 (6 bases). This CDR3 region has 15 residues. The germline V gene encodes CDR1 SEHNR and CDR2 FQNEAQ (reference sequence). With 3 bases removed from V and 0 bases from J, the gap between germline ends came to 10 bases. In DNA form, the CDR3 reads TGTGCCAGCAGCTTCATGGGGGGTAGCACAGATACGCAGTATTTT. Translated, it gives CASSFMGGSTDTQYF.

This chain uses TRBV6-6 with TRBJ1-2; the match to TRBD1 covers 8 bases. This CDR3 comprises 14 residues. With 8 bases clipped from V and 3 bases from J, the junction kept 8 bases outside the gene matches. The germline V gene encodes CDR1 MNHNY and CDR2 SVGAGI (reference sequence). CDR3 DNA sequence: TGTGCCAGCTCCTCAGGGGGCGTGGACTATGGCTACACCTTC. It is translated as CASSSGGVDYGYTF.

This chain joins TRBV2 and TRBJ1-2; D might be TRBD1 (5 bases). Germline assignment: CDR1 SNHLY and CDR2 FYNNEI. The V gene lost 8 bases and the J gene lost 2 bases, with 12 bases spanning the gap. This CDR3 is built from 13 residues. CDR3 sequence: CASVRDGNYGYTF. In nucleotides, the CDR3 is TGTGCCAGCGTTCGGGACGGGAACTATGGCTACACCTTC.

The chain is built from TRBV12-5 and TRBJ2-5; the match to TRBD1 covers 8 bases. The V gene's germline CDR1 is LGHNT and CDR2 FRNRAP. The junction had 4 bases not matched to a gene; V was cut back by 7 bases and J by 0 bases. This CDR3 is built from 14 residues. The DNA for the CDR3 is TGTGCTAGTGTCCCGGACAGGGACCAAGAGACCCAGTACTTC. Translated: CASVPDRDQETQYF. The variable domain in full, completed from reference TRBV12-5 and TRBJ2-5, reads DARVTQTPRHKVTEMGQEVTMRCQPILGHNTVFWYRQTMMQGLELLAYFRNRAPLDDSGMPKDRFSAEMPDATLATLKIQPSEPRDSAVYFCASVPDRDQETQYFGPGTRLLVL.

The chain carries TRBV18 and TRBJ1-5; D unresolved. Germline V lookup: CDR1 KGHSH, CDR2 LQKENI. CDR3 length equals 15 residues. V was cut by 2 bases and J by 4 bases, with 12 bases left in between. CDR3 sequence reads: CASSPSGNANQPQHF. The DNA of the CDR3 is TGTGCCAGCTCACCATCAGGAAACGCGAATCAGCCCCAGCATTTT.

The V and J genes are TRBV7-8 and TRBJ2-2; 8 nucleotides line up with TRBD1. CDR1 is SGHVS, CDR2 FQNEAQ, per germline. The CDR3 is made up of 18 amino acids. V dropped 5 bases and J dropped 1; count of bases not matched to a gene: 12. The CDR3 is CASSPYRGRHQNTGELFF. DNA of the CDR3: TGTGCCAGCAGCCCGTACAGGGGGAGGCATCAGAACACCGGGGAGCTGTTTTTT.

The chain is built from TRBV27 and TRBJ2-7; D is undetermined. Germline lookup yields CDR1 MNHEY and CDR2 SMNVEV (reference sequence). The V end was cut by 6 bases, the J end by 0 bases, with 12 bases between. The CDR3 is 14 residues long. As DNA, the CDR3 is TGTGCCAGCAGCCCTCAGGTGTTCTCCTACGAGCAGTACTTC. It encodes CASSPQVFSYEQYF.

The chain links TRBV30 to TRBJ2-1, with no clear D. The CDR3 runs to 14 residues. V lost 3 bases and J 9 bases, leaving 18 bases between the germline ends. Germline lookup yields CDR1 GTSNPN and CDR2 SVGIG (reference sequence). The CDR3 loop is CAWRDDLLWSEQFF. In DNA, the CDR3 is TGTGCCTGGAGAGATGACCTATTGTGGAGTGAGCAGTTCTTC. The full variable domain, rest sourced from reference TRBV30 and TRBJ2-1, is SQTIHQWPATLVQPVGSPLSLECTVEGTSNPNLYWYRQAAGRGLQLLFYSVGIGQISSEVPQNLSASRPQDRQFILSSKKLLLSDSGFYLCAWRDDLLWSEQFFGPGTRLTVL.

The V and J genes are TRBV4-2 and TRBJ2-3; 13 bases agree with TRBD2. CDR1 and CDR2 (germline): LGHNA, YNFKEQ. V shed 4 bases, J shed 1 base, and the junction held 2 bases outside the gene matches. CDR3 size: 16 residues. The CDR3 nucleotides are TGTGCCAGCAGCCGCGGACTAGCGGGGGGCACAGATACGCAGTATTTT. The encoded protein is CASSRGLAGGTDTQYF.

This clone was seen only a few times. J is TRBJ1-1 and V is TRBV30; D unclear. This CDR3 contains 14 residues. Germline lookup yields CDR1 GTSNPN and CDR2 SVGIG (reference sequence). The V gene lost 1 base and the J gene lost 7 bases, with 16 bases spanning the gap. The CDR3 is CAWSGRGNGYEAFF. CDR3 DNA sequence: TGTGCCTGGAGTGGCAGAGGTAACGGGTATGAAGCTTTCTTT.

The chain couples TRBV7-6 to TRBJ2-1, with D unclear. Trimming took off 1 base at V and 5 bases at J, with 12 bases between the two ends. CDR3 length: 15 amino acids. Germline V gene sequence: CDR1 SGHVS, CDR2 FNYEAQ. The CDR3 bases are TGTGCCAGCAGCTTAGATAGTTACAGTGACAATGAGCAGTTCTTC. It specifies CASSLDSYSDNEQFF.

In its sample, this clone was seen once. The chain joins TRBV21-1 to TRBJ2-2; the D call TRBD2 from the table was never checked on the DNA. TRBV21-1 is listed as a pseudogene. The CDR3 covers 16 residues. CDR3 bases: TGTGCCAGCAGCAAAACAGAGCGGGGGGGCACCGGGGAGCTGTTTTTT. This codes for CASSKTERGGTGELFF.

The V gene is TRBV30, the J gene TRBJ1-1, with TRBD1 as a possible D gene (6 bases). Trimming shortened V by 2 bases and J by 1 base, and 14 bases separated the two germline ends. The germline gives CDR1 GTSNPN, CDR2 SVGIG (reference sequence). The CDR3 length is 15 residues. CDR3 residues: CAWSLPGQWNTEAFF. In DNA form, the CDR3 reads TGTGCCTGGAGTTTGCCCGGACAGTGGAACACTGAAGCTTTCTTT.

This chain links TRBV19 with TRBJ2-1, with 8 bases aligning to TRBD1. V shed 5 bases and J 3 bases; nucleotides not matched to a gene: 6. Germline V gene lookup returns CDR1 LNHDA and CDR2 SQIVND (reference sequence). The CDR3 sequence is 15 residues long. In nucleotides, the CDR3 is TGTGCCAGTAGTCCCAGGACAGGGATCTACAATGAGCAGTTCTTC. This gives the protein CASSPRTGIYNEQFF.

The chain employs TRBV11-2 and TRBJ2-7, with 9 bases aligning to TRBD1. Germline V gives CDR1 SGHAT, CDR2 FQNNGV. J gave up 3 bases and V 4 bases, and 10 bases lay outside the gene matches. This CDR3 is built from 16 residues. CDR3 region: CASSSTYRGLDYEQYF. The CDR3 region has the DNA TGTGCCAGCAGCTCTACCTACAGGGGGCTTGACTACGAGCAGTACTTC.

Here the CDR3 reads CASTAAPYRYEQYF. The CDR3 coding sequence is TGTGCCAGCACGGCGGCCCCATACCGGTACGAGCAGTACTTC. The chain recombines TRBV9 with TRBJ2-7; unclear D gene. The CDR3 is made up of 14 amino acids. Germline-derived CDR1 and CDR2 are SGDLS and YYNGEE. Trimming pared 6 bases from V and 4 bases from J, leaving 17 bases between.

This chain's CDR3 is CASSSTRTDNYGYTF. CDR3 nucleotide sequence: TGTGCCAGCAGCTCCACTAGGACAGACAACTATGGCTACACCTTC. The chain links TRBV4-2 to TRBJ1-2; D may be TRBD1 (6 bases). The CDR3 is 15 residues long. Germline CDR1 is LGHNA and CDR2 is YNFKEQ. The V and J ends lost 5 bases and 2 bases respectively, with 15 bases between them.

This clone was observed once. The CDR3 DNA reads TGTGCCAGCAGTTACGCCCCTTACAGGGGTGACGAGCAGTACTTC. Translation gives CASSYAPYRGDEQYF. This chain uses TRBV6-6 with TRBJ2-7; 7 bases match TRBD1. Germline CDR1 is MNHNY and CDR2 is SVGAGI (reference sequence). CDR3 size: 15 residues. The V gene end was trimmed by 2 bases and the J gene end by 5 bases; junction bases not matched to a gene: 9.

This clone was detected only a few times. The chain couples TRBV6-4 to TRBJ1-1; D not certain. CDR3 length: 13 amino acids. The germline V gene encodes CDR1 MRHNA and CDR2 SNTAGT. Trimming removed 3 bases at V and 3 bases at J, with 8 bases between. CDR3 sequence: CASSEMTDTEAFF. DNA for the CDR3: TGTGCCAGCAGTGAGATGACGGACACTGAAGCTTTCTTT.

This sequence joins TRBV6-5 and TRBJ2-7; 9 bases align to TRBD1. Per the germline V gene, CDR1 is MNHEY and CDR2 is SVGAGI. After removal of 6 bases from V and 5 bases from J, the junction contained 11 bases not matched to a gene. The CDR3 sequence is 15 residues long. The CDR3 sequence: CASSPGTGYRHEQYF. Here the CDR3 DNA reads TGTGCCAGCAGCCCCGGGACAGGGTATAGGCACGAGCAGTACTTC.

The CDR3 DNA sequence: TGTGCCAGCACTGAGTTAGGTGGTTACGAGCAGTACTTC. Its protein is CASTELGGYEQYF. The V gene is TRBV2, the J gene TRBJ2-7; D is undetermined. V lost 7 bases and J lost 4, with 14 bases in between. Germline assignment: CDR1 SNHLY and CDR2 FYNNEI. This CDR3 is 13 amino acids long.

CDR3 in amino acids: CASSRLQGDLEAFF. The CDR3 nucleotides read TGTGCCAGTAGCCGCCTACAGGGGGATCTTGAAGCTTTCTTT. The chain carries TRBV19 and TRBJ1-1, with 8 positions matching TRBD1. With 6 bases clipped from V and 7 bases from J, the junction kept 10 bases outside the gene matches. Germline CDR1 and CDR2: LNHDA and SQIVND (reference sequence). The CDR3 contains 14 residues.

The chain employs TRBV4-2 and TRBJ1-2; perhaps TRBD1 as D (5 bases). This CDR3 is built from 16 residues. Germline CDR1 LGHNA, CDR2 YNFKEQ. With 3 bases removed from V and 3 bases from J, the gap between germline ends came to 17 bases. The CDR3 coding sequence is TGTGCCAGCAGCCAGGACTTCACAGGAAAGGACTATGGCTACACCTTC. This translates into CASSQDFTGKDYGYTF.

This rearrangement joins TRBV4-2 to TRBJ2-5, with 7 bases fitting TRBD1. Germline lookup yields CDR1 LGHNA and CDR2 YNFKEQ. The junction had 3 bases not matched to a gene; V was cut back by 0 bases and J by 2 bases. This CDR3 is built from 15 residues. Here the CDR3 DNA reads TGTGCCAGCAGCCAAGACAGACAGGGTCAAGAGACCCAGTACTTC. Its translation is CASSQDRQGQETQYF.

The gene calls are TRBV4-3 and TRBJ1-1; TRBD1 matches at 7 bases. V was pared by 0 bases and J by 5 bases, with 6 bases of the junction left unmatched. The CDR3 length is 15 residues. Germline lookup yields CDR1 LGHNA and CDR2 YSLEER. The CDR3 sequence: CASSQEKGAWTEAFF. The CDR3 nucleotides are TGCGCCAGCAGCCAAGAGAAGGGGGCTTGGACTGAAGCTTTCTTT.

V gene TRBV7-9 combines with J gene TRBJ2-1, with D maybe TRBD2 (5 bases). Germline V gene sequence: CDR1 SEHNR, CDR2 FQNEAQ (reference sequence). This CDR3 comprises 15 residues. The V gene lost 3 bases and the J gene lost 12 bases, with 21 bases spanning the gap. The DNA for the CDR3 is TGTGCCAGCAGCTTCTTAAAGGGAGAGGCACCACTGCAGTTCTTC. This gives the protein CASSFLKGEAPLQFF.